The TCR beta chain under discussion was sequenced for a study of cytomegalovirus exposure and HLA in healthy donors (dated by TCRdb to the late 2010s). For the study in its entirety: In an earlier analysis of roughly 590 of the donors, under 300 Gb of sequence data and 90 million to 120 million unique TCR beta sequences from roughly 180 million T cells were reported. Around 320 gigabases of sequencing data and approximately 80 million unique TCR sequences were included in an early release covering 500 to 750 HLA-typed donors. Among the roughly 390 genotyped donors, 81% belonged to the genetic ancestry cluster associated with self-reported Caucasian donors. The study aimed to test whether cataloging public T cell receptors could reveal signatures of past pathogen exposure. Using immunosequencing, the study profiled T cell repertoires from around 670 subjects and related those repertoires to cytomegalovirus serostatus. A separate validation cohort of more than 100 different subjects was used in addition to the roughly 620-subject first cohort. To predict cytomegalovirus infection status, the study combined high-throughput TCR immunosequencing, statistical association of individual TCRs with disease status, and machine learning. In a later analysis, previously published TCR beta repertoires from 666 donors were re-analyzed and high-resolution HLA genotyping was added so that TCR occurrence patterns could be studied. Rather than drawing on any new phenotypic data, the later analysis identified candidate immune exposures from TCR beta sequences and the way those sequences occurred across donors. To decide whether each TCR beta V gene segment behaved as functional or pseudogenic, an earlier analysis of some 600 of the donors relied on high-throughput TCR beta sequencing. Alongside the repertoire data, information on donor age, sex, ethnicity and CMV serostatus was compiled. In a later genetic analysis, genome-wide SNP genotypes for about 65% of the roughly 700 donors were used, and that subset was treated as a discovery cohort. Every repertoire in the discovery cohort had been generated on one and the same sequencing platform. Both class I and class II loci were covered by HLA typing, at four-digit resolution. Typing coverage differed by locus: A, B, C, DRB1 and DQB1 were typed in roughly 620-640 donors, DQA1 in 522, DPA1 in approximately 600, and DPB1 in 450 to 490. About 5 DR-DQ haplotypes were handled as single units for association and clustering, since linkage in the cohort was strong. On average, around 230,000 unique TCR beta nucleotide sequences were sequenced per donor among a few hundred genotyped donors of the cohort, with 15% to 20% of those sequences being non-productive.

Overall study outcomes, separate from this receptor: A total of 150 or so TCR beta chains were listed by the study as associated with cytomegalovirus. Compared with equally common non-associated chains, HLA-associated TCR beta chains in a later analysis were more clonally expanded and had lower generation probabilities. In vitro tests confirmed that a few of the cytomegalovirus-associated TCR beta chains recognize cytomegalovirus antigens. In a later analysis, the rate of TCR association differed among HLA loci, with DRB1 alleles having the most associated TCRs and HLA-C alleles having the fewest. Most TCR sequences were observed very rarely across donors, whereas some public TCRs were present in many individuals. Because HLA typing was unavailable for some donors at each locus, only the typed subset was used in association tests. Strong co-occurrence of HLA alleles, especially DR and DQ, made assigning TCR associations to individual alleles difficult. A further reported finding was that TCR beta sequences accurately predicted the HLA-A and HLA-B alleles for most subjects in the first cohort. A later analysis associated 15,000 or so TCR beta sequences with specific HLA alleles at a false discovery rate of 0.05. Some IMGT-functional V segments, including TRBV6-2 and TRBV6-3, could not be distinguished by the 87-base-pair reads and were therefore excluded. Several of the top co-occurrence clusters appeared to be linked to parvovirus B19, influenza, CMV and Epstein-Barr virus, according to a later analysis. Cytomegalovirus status was reported to be diagnosed by the classifier with high specificity and sensitivity in both the original and validation cohorts. The only immune exposure information available for the cohort was CMV serostatus. A later genetic analysis associated a missense DCLRE1C variant with V-gene and J-gene trimming of TCR beta chains, and an independent cohort replicated the association. The presence/absence analyses assumed that sequencing depth was roughly uniform across donors, and that assumption may not be true. The sequencing pipeline was judged likely to have produced a cluster of highly shared sequence variants as a technical artifact. Most CMV-associated TCR beta chains appeared to be HLA-restricted in a later analysis, and the HLA associations seemed to be driven largely by CMV exposure. In a later genetic analysis, fewer N-insertions in productive TCRs were reported among donors in an Asian-associated ancestry cluster than the 666-donor mean. In an earlier analysis of more than 450 of the donors, most TCR beta V segments were observed in productive rearrangements about 87% or about 30% of the time, broadly matching IMGT annotations. Because counts were too low, some 17 rarely observed V segments, including chromosome 9 orphons, were excluded from the earlier analysis of 587 of the donors. Linkage disequilibrium might explain the correlated functional status among segregating V segments, but an unknown experimental factor could not be excluded. The authors suggested that the approach could potentially be extended to other disease states and immunological phenotypes. In this cohort, only TCR beta chains were sequenced, and detectable features were limited by the absence of alpha or paired-chain data.

The cohort was made up of hundreds of healthy bone marrow donors. At the time of sampling, all cohort members were nominally healthy, though unrecorded immune exposures were likely present. The donor was CMV seropositive and was included in the group of about 290 seropositive cohort members. Each donor provided a peripheral blood sample, and peripheral blood mononuclear cells were used for TCR beta sequencing. Genomic DNA was extracted from the blood cell samples with the Qiagen DNeasy Blood Extraction Kit. The germline V and J ends show losses of 2 bases and 6 bases respectively, and no gene match explains 12 bases of the junction. The germline V gene gives CDR1 as MDHEN and CDR2 as SYDVKM. Inclusive of the bounding cysteine and phenylalanine, the CDR3 is 16 residues long. Only the CDR3 DNA stays, 48 bases, in frame from base 1. Receptor amplification or capture employed the immunoSEQ multiplex PCR assay. For the multiplex PCR, a mixture combining 60 forward primers for TCR Vbeta segments and 13 reverse primers for TCR Jbeta segments was used. The CDR3 region of rearranged TCR beta genes was amplified from genomic DNA by a multiplex PCR assay. The amplified TCR beta libraries were sequenced on the Illumina HiSeq System as 87-base-pair reads. On the authors' methods: Across the 600 to 700 repertoires, a later analysis counted roughly 77 million unique TCR beta chains, 9.5 million to 13 million of which were shared by at least two donors. Raw reads were error-corrected and collapsed into unique sequences with a nearest-neighbor algorithm that merged closely related sequences to remove PCR and sequencing errors. To assign V, D and J gene segments, CDR3 sequences were aligned to IMGT reference sequences. For a sequence to be retained, a match of at least six nucleotides to both a V gene segment and a J gene segment was required. Rearrangements were called productive when the CDR3 lacked stop codons and stayed in frame with V and J; all others were non-productive. Following IMGT convention, CDR3 was defined as the stretch from the second conserved V-encoded cysteine to the conserved J-encoded phenylalanine. The earlier analysis of a few hundred of the donors excluded any sequence lacking an unambiguous match to a single V gene segment. In an earlier analysis of a few hundred of the donors, V segments were called functional above 56.7% productive rearrangements and were called segregating when the between-donor standard deviation exceeded 5%. To diagnose cytomegalovirus status from the catalog of TCR beta chain sequences, a statistical classification framework was built. In a later analysis, TCR nucleotide sequences were compared against IMGT/GENE-DB human TR gene sequences so that V and J genes could be assigned. A later analysis assigned CDR3 sequences and most-parsimonious VDJ recombination scenarios with the TCRdist pipeline. In a later analysis, each TCR beta chain was defined by its CDR3 amino acid sequence together with its V-gene family, and reads lacking a unique V-gene family were excluded. As a way to deal with suspected cross-contamination and a sequencing artifact, a later analysis dropped roughly 620 nucleotide sequences that were highly shared and had low generation probability. In a later analysis, a clonal expansion index for each public chain was calculated from normalized within-repertoire ranks of inferred template counts. In a later analysis, generation probabilities were computed with a VDJ recombination model fitted to out-of-frame rearrangements, and the resulting probabilities were checked against IGoR. In a later analysis, hypergeometric tests were used to score TCR-TCR, TCR-HLA and TCR-CMV co-occurrence, with a repertoire-size bias correction applied to TCR pairs. To estimate false discovery rates, a later analysis permuted the HLA or CMV assignments 20 times. A later analysis grouped co-occurring TCRs with DBSCAN, adding TCRdist sequence similarity when clustering within HLA-allele-positive subsets. Co-occurrence clustering excluded repertoires with fewer than 30,000 or more than 120,000 public chains, plus five with anomalous nucleotide sharing. The clones in this table, taken by TCRdb from immuneACCESS, are in-frame only. Not every clone is retained; where verified, under half of the shortfall comes from an unresolved V gene, and the cause of the rest is unknown. That table supplies the V and J calls and clone size; D and trimming were determined from the DNA. The sample includes some 130,000 clones, with 60% to 80% observed a single time. The ten largest account for over 4% of the sample.

With regard to this clone: The antigen it binds to is not known. No much larger clone exists at a distance of one base, and base qualities are not known.

The TCR was taken from a man between 45 and 60 years old in good health and CMV-seropositive. Rearrangement joined TRBV28 to TRBJ1-2; 7 bases in the middle match TRBD1. Sequencing was performed on PBMCs. The DNA reads as follows: TGTGCCAGCAGTTTACCCAACGACAGGGATACGGATGGCTACACCTTC. It specifies CASSLPNDRDTDGYTF.